Below are 15 T cell receptor beta chains sequenced from a single sample in a study of graft-versus-host responses after intestinal transplantation. Sequencing was performed with immunoSEQ multiplex PCR; in TCRdb, only in-frame clones are kept and a portion is missing. Of around 18,000 clones in the sample, 75% to 90% were seen once. The specimen comprised PBMCs, sampled around 110 days after intestinal transplant. The receptors were sampled from a human patient who received an intestinal transplant, so some T cells may come from the graft donor.

The chain recombines TRBV28 with TRBJ1-1, with no clear D. Germline V gene sequence: CDR1 MDHEN, CDR2 SYDVKM. There are 15 residues in the CDR3. V lost 4 bases, J lost 1 base, and 13 bases lay in between. The DNA of the CDR3 is TGTGCCAGCAGTTCTTTCGCTTTAGGGAACACTGAAGCTTTCTTT. Its protein is CASSSFALGNTEAFF.

The chain uses TRBV6-1 and TRBJ1-1, with 12 bases lining up with TRBD1. The CDR3 runs to 18 residues. Looked up from germline, CDR1 is MNHNS and CDR2 is SASEGT. Losses at the gene ends were 4 bases for V and 1 base for J; bases not matched to a gene: 10. Here the CDR3 DNA reads TGTGCCAGCAGTGTCCGGGACAGGGGGCGCTTAGCGAACACTGAAGCTTTCTTT. Amino acids: CASSVRDRGRLANTEAFF.

This chain joins TRBV6-1 and TRBJ2-1, with TRBD2 matching over 8 bases. This CDR3 spans 13 amino acids. Looked up from germline, CDR1 is MNHNS and CDR2 is SASEGT. The V gene end was trimmed by 0 bases and the J gene end by 9 bases; junction bases not matched to a gene: 1. CDR3 in DNA: TGTGCCAGCAGTGAAGCCCTAGCGGGTGAGCAGTTCTTC. It yields the protein CASSEALAGEQFF.

The chain joins TRBV18 to TRBJ2-1, with TRBD1 matching 11 bases. The CDR3 is 18 residues long. In germline, CDR1 is KGHSH, CDR2 LQKENI. The J segment lost 5 bases and the V segment lost 4 bases, leaving 13 bases of the junction unmatched. CDR3 protein: CASSLRNGTGGLHNEQFF. The CDR3 DNA is TGTGCCAGCTCACTACGCAATGGGACAGGGGGTCTCCACAATGAGCAGTTCTTC. Looking up the rest from reference TRBV18 and TRBJ2-1 gives the full variable domain: NAGVMQNPRHLVRRRGQEARLRCSPMKGHSHVYWYRQLPEEGLKFMVYLQKENIIDESGMPKERFSAEFPKEGPSILRIQQVVRGDSAAYFCASSLRNGTGGLHNEQFFGPGTRLTVL.

CDR3 DNA sequence: TGTGCCTGGAGTCAGTTAGCGGGAGCGCGGGAGACCCAGTACTTC. Translation: CAWSQLAGARETQYF. The J gene is TRBJ2-5, the V gene TRBV30; TRBD2 matches at 9 bases. The CDR3 extends over 15 amino acids. The trim removed 2 bases at V and 5 bases at J, leaving 9 bases unmatched. Germline assignment: CDR1 GTSNPN and CDR2 SVGIG (reference sequence).

There are a few counts of this clone. The rearrangement joins TRBV9 to TRBJ2-5, with 12 bases lining up with TRBD2. Trimming removed 0 bases from V and 5 bases from J; junction bases left unmatched: 14. This CDR3 spans 19 amino acids. Germline loops: CDR1 SGDLS, CDR2 YYNGEE. DNA for the CDR3: TGTGCCAGCAGCGTAGCGGGTTGGACTAGCGGGATCGGGAGCGAGACCCAGTACTTC. Its translation is CASSVAGWTSGIGSETQYF.

The V and J genes are TRBV7-9 and TRBJ2-1; a possible D gene is TRBD2 (6 bases). This CDR3 spans 16 amino acids. Germline V gene lookup returns CDR1 SEHNR and CDR2 FQNEAQ (reference sequence). Trimming removed 5 bases at V and 4 bases at J, with 18 bases between. CDR3 protein: CASSPISGLSYNEQFF. DNA for the CDR3: TGTGCCAGCAGCCCAATTTCGGGACTGTCTTACAATGAGCAGTTCTTC.

V and J are TRBV11-2 and TRBJ2-7; D might be TRBD1 (5 bases). V lost 6 bases to trimming and J lost 0 bases, with 15 bases between them. The CDR3 is made up of 15 amino acids. CDR1 SGHAT and CDR2 FQNNGV come from the germline V gene. The CDR3 protein is CASRKQADHSYEQYF. CDR3 DNA: TGTGCCAGCAGAAAACAGGCGGACCACTCCTACGAGCAGTACTTC.

V gene TRBV19 combines with J gene TRBJ2-7; 7 bases are shared with TRBD2. Looked up from germline, CDR1 is LNHDA and CDR2 is SQIVND (reference sequence). CDR3 length: 14 residues. The junction had 10 bases not matched to a gene; V was cut back by 5 bases and J by 6 bases. CDR3 region: CASSLASGIREQYF. In nucleotides, the CDR3 is TGTGCCAGTAGTCTAGCTAGCGGAATACGCGAGCAGTACTTC.

The chain combines TRBV6-5 with TRBJ2-3, with D maybe TRBD1 (5 bases). The CDR3 contains 13 residues. V dropped 2 bases and J dropped 8 bases, with 11 bases sitting between them. Germline-derived CDR1 and CDR2 are MNHEY and SVGAGI. In DNA, the CDR3 is TGTGCCAGCAGTTACCAGGGTGTAGGTACGCAGTATTTT. Translating gives CASSYQGVGTQYF.

The genes are TRBV4-3 and TRBJ2-5; tentatively, D is TRBD2 (5 bases). The V end was cut by 0 bases, the J end by 1 base, with 12 bases between. In germline, CDR1 is LGHNA, CDR2 YSLEER. The length of the CDR3 is 16 residues. CDR3 nucleotides: TGCGCCAGCAGCCAAGAAGTCCTAGCCCGCCAAGAGACCCAGTACTTC. Encoded protein: CASSQEVLARQETQYF.

The V call is TRBV5-1, the J call TRBJ1-1; D may be TRBD1 (6 bases). The V end lost 1 base, the J end lost 7 bases, and 17 bases lay between the germline ends. The CDR3 consists of 15 residues. Germline values: CDR1 SGHRS, CDR2 YFSETQ. The CDR3 reads CASSLNRAPQDEAFF. CDR3 coding DNA: TGCGCCAGCAGCTTGAACAGGGCCCCTCAGGATGAAGCTTTCTTT.

The chain uses TRBV6-5 and TRBJ1-1; 7 bases are shared with TRBD1. Germline V CDR1 and CDR2: MNHEY, SVGAGI. V was clipped by 6 bases and J by 5 bases; unmatched bases: 12. This CDR3 contains 15 residues. DNA of the CDR3: TGTGCCAGCAGCCGACAGGGACCGAGGAGGACTGAAGCTTTCTTT. Translation: CASSRQGPRRTEAFF.

The V call is TRBV5-4, the J call TRBJ2-1; 9 bases line up with TRBD1. The germline gives CDR1 SGHNT, CDR2 YYREEE (reference sequence). The CDR3 runs to 16 residues. After removal of 5 bases from V and 1 base from J, the junction contained 7 bases not matched to a gene. CDR3 sequence: CASRTGTGKSYNEQFF. The CDR3 DNA sequence: TGTGCCAGCAGGACCGGGACAGGGAAATCCTACAATGAGCAGTTCTTC.

The V call is TRBV28, the J call TRBJ1-4; TRBD1 matches 7 bases. From germline, CDR1 is MDHEN and CDR2 SYDVKM. CDR3 length: 14 residues. J lost 5 bases, V lost 5 bases, and 5 bases had no gene match. The CDR3 loop reads CASSPGGLNEKLFF. The CDR3 DNA sequence: TGTGCCAGCAGTCCAGGGGGGCTGAATGAAAAACTGTTTTTT.